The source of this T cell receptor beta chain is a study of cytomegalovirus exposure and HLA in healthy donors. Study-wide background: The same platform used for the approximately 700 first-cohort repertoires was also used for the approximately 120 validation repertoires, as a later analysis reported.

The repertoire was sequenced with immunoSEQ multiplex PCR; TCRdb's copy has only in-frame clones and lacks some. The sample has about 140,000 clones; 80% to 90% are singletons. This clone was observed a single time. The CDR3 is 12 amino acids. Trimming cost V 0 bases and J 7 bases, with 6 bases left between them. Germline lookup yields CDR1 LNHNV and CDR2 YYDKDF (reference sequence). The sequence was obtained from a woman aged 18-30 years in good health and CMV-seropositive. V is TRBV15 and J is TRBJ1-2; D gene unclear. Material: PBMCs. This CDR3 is CATSRDYSGYTF. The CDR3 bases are TGTGCCACCAGCAGAGACTACAGTGGCTACACCTTC.